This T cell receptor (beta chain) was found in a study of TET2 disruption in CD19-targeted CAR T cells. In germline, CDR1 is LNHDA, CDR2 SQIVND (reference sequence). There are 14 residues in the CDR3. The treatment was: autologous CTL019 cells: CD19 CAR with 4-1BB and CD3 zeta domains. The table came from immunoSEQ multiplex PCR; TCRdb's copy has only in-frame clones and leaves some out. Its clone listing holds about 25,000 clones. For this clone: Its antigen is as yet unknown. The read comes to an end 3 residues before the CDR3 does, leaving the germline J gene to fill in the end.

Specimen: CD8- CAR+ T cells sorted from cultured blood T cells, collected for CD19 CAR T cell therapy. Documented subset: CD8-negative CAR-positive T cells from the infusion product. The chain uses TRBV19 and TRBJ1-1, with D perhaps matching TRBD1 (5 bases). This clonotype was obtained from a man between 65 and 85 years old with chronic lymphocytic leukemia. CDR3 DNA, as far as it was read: TGTGCCAGTAGTATACCCGGGTCGACAGATACG. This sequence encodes CASSIPGSTDT. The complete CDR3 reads CASSIPGSTDTAFF.